The 21 T cell receptor beta chains presented below share a single source sample, sequenced in a study of graft-versus-host responses after intestinal transplantation. These receptors have no identified antigens. The table came from immunoSEQ multiplex PCR; TCRdb's copy has only in-frame clones and leaves some out. In the table there are 100,000 or so clones, about 93% of which are singletons. This sample comprised unstimulated CD8+ T cells sorted from spleen or lymph node cells, obtained before transplant. Source of these receptors: a human donor who was the organ donor for an intestinal transplant.

This clone was seen a handful of times. The chain joins TRBV2 to TRBJ2-3; TRBD2 matches at 11 bases. The trim removed 4 bases at V and 2 bases at J, leaving 5 bases unmatched. Germline CDR1 and CDR2: SNHLY and FYNNEI. The CDR3 spans 16 residues. CDR3 sequence: CASSGLAGGYTDTQYF. In DNA, the CDR3 is TGTGCCAGCAGTGGTTTAGCGGGGGGGTACACAGATACGCAGTATTTT.

The chain employs TRBV7-8 and TRBJ1-2; no definite D call. V gave up 2 bases and J gave up 0 bases, with 10 bases separating them. The CDR3 totals 15 residues. CDR1 SGHVS and CDR2 FQNEAQ come from the germline V gene. DNA for the CDR3: TGTGCCAGCAGCTTACTGGCCCAAGCTAACTATGGCTACACCTTC. Protein sequence: CASSLLAQANYGYTF.

This clone was observed a few times. The chain uses TRBV6-1 and TRBJ1-2; tentatively, D is TRBD1 (5 bases). The germline CDR1 and CDR2 sequences are MNHNS and SASEGT. The CDR3 consists of 15 residues. V was clipped by 2 bases and J by 8 bases, with 18 bases between them. The CDR3 nucleotides read TGTGCCAGCAGTGAAATAATAGCCGTAAGGGGAGGCTACACCTTC. This codes for CASSEIIAVRGGYTF.

This sequence joins TRBV9 and TRBJ2-7; 8 bases match TRBD1. Germline V gene lookup returns CDR1 SGDLS and CDR2 YYNGEE. The V and J ends lost 4 bases and 3 bases, in that order; junction bases with no gene match: 12. This CDR3 spans 16 amino acids. Written as DNA, the CDR3 is TGTGCCAGCAGCCAGGGGGCGGACCAATCTCGCTACGAGCAGTACTTC. Protein product: CASSQGADQSRYEQYF.

V is TRBV4-2 and J is TRBJ1-1, with 7 bases that match TRBD1. The CDR3 contains 15 residues. Germline V CDR1 and CDR2: LGHNA, YNFKEQ. J was trimmed by 2 bases and V by 1 base; bases with no gene match: 4. The CDR3 sequence: CASSQVTGANTEAFF. The CDR3 DNA is TGTGCCAGCAGCCAAGTAACAGGGGCCAACACTGAAGCTTTCTTT.

V gene TRBV11-2 combines with J gene TRBJ2-7; 10 nucleotides line up with TRBD2. Germline V lookup: CDR1 SGHAT, CDR2 FQNNGV. The CDR3 covers 18 residues. Trimming took 4 bases from V and 0 from J; bases not matched to a gene: 12. CDR3 residues: CASSSGLAGAESSYEQYF. The CDR3, as DNA: TGTGCCAGCAGCTCGGGGCTAGCGGGGGCGGAGAGCTCCTACGAGCAGTACTTC. The full variable domain, completed using reference TRBV11-2 and TRBJ2-7, is EAGVAQSPRYKIIEKRQSVAFWCNPISGHATLYWYQQILGQGPKLLIQFQNNGVVDDSQLPKDRFSAERLKGVDSTLKIQPAKLEDSAVYLCASSSGLAGAESSYEQYFGPGTRLTVT.

This rearrangement joins TRBV19 to TRBJ1-1; perhaps TRBD1 as D (6 bases). Per the germline V gene, CDR1 is LNHDA and CDR2 is SQIVND (reference sequence). The CDR3 spans 12 residues. The ends were cut back, 7 bases at V and 7 bases at J, with 13 bases in the middle. The chain's CDR3 is CASTAGVSEAFF. CDR3 nucleotides: TGTGCCAGTACCGCAGGGGTGAGTGAAGCTTTCTTT. Drawing the rest from reference TRBV19 and TRBJ1-1, the complete variable domain is DGGITQSPKYLFRKEGQNVTLSCEQNLNHDAMYWYRQDPGQGLRLIYYSQIVNDFQKGDIAEGYSVSREKKESFPLTVTSAQKNPTAFYLCASTAGVSEAFFGQGTRLTVV.

The rearrangement joins TRBV11-2 to TRBJ2-3; maybe TRBD2 (7 bases). CDR1 is SGHAT, CDR2 FQNNGV, per germline. Trimming left V 5 bases short and J 1 base short, with 13 bases between. The CDR3 covers 15 residues. The CDR3 nucleotides are TGTGCCAGCAGCCCGGGGGCGGGGGGCACAGATACGCAGTATTTT. This gives the protein CASSPGAGGTDTQYF.

The chain couples TRBV2 to TRBJ2-2, with TRBD1 matching over 9 bases. The CDR3 is 11 residues long. The ends lost 11 bases at V and 10 bases at J; junction bases unmatched: 5. Germline lookup yields CDR1 SNHLY and CDR2 FYNNEI. DNA for the CDR3: TGTGCCGGACAGGGGCTGGAGGAGCTGTTTTTT. This encodes CAGQGLEELFF.

This chain joins TRBV4-2 and TRBJ2-5; D perhaps matches TRBD2 (5 bases). This CDR3 has 13 amino acids. V was trimmed by 4 bases and J by 5 bases, leaving 11 bases between them. Per the germline V gene, CDR1 is LGHNA and CDR2 is YNFKEQ. CDR3 in amino acids: CASSPRGRETQYF. CDR3 sequence (DNA): TGTGCCAGCAGCCCTAGAGGGCGGGAGACCCAGTACTTC.

By proportion, this clone is medium-sized. The chain has TRBV29-1 and TRBJ2-7, with D possibly TRBD2 on 5 matching bases. The V end lost 5 bases, the J end lost 3 bases, and 11 bases lay between the germline ends. The CDR3 sequence is 12 residues long. From germline, CDR1 is SQVTM and CDR2 ANQGSEA. CDR3 nucleotide sequence: TGCAGCGTTCGGGATCCGGGCTACGAGCAGTACTTC. Translating gives CSVRDPGYEQYF.

This clone showed up just once. The gene calls are TRBV29-1 and TRBJ1-2; tentatively, D is TRBD1 (6 bases). V lost 7 bases to trimming and J lost 4 bases, with 13 bases between them. The CDR3 totals 12 residues. The germline CDR1 and CDR2 sequences are SQVTM and ANQGSEA. For the CDR3, the DNA is TGCAGCGCCCAGGGGCTTGGCTATGGCTACACCTTC. Protein product: CSAQGLGYGYTF.

The chain carries TRBV18 and TRBJ2-5; D is unclear. CDR1 is KGHSH, CDR2 LQKENI, per germline. The V and J ends lost 8 bases and 5 bases respectively, with 18 bases between them. The CDR3 runs to 14 residues. CDR3 coding DNA: TGTGCCAGCCGCCCTCGGTCGAGCTGGGAGACCCAGTACTTC. Translated: CASRPRSSWETQYF.

In its sample, this clone was seen a few times. The gene calls are TRBV6-6 and TRBJ2-7, with 8 bases lining up with TRBD1. Germline assignment: CDR1 MNHNY and CDR2 SVGAGI (reference sequence). The V segment lost 5 bases and the J segment 5 bases; nucleotides outside the gene matches: 2. This CDR3 has 12 residues. The CDR3 region has the DNA TGTGCCAGCAGTAAGACAGGGGACGAGCAGTACTTC. Translated: CASSKTGDEQYF.

The V call is TRBV7-9, the J call TRBJ2-7; weak D call: TRBD2 (7 bases). Germline V CDR1 and CDR2: SEHNR, FQNEAQ (reference sequence). The CDR3 extends over 14 amino acids. V lost 2 bases to trimming and J lost 5 bases, with 13 bases between them. CDR3 DNA sequence: TGTGCCAGCAGCTTAAGTATAGGGGGGGACGAGCAGTACTTC. This codes for CASSLSIGGDEQYF.

This CDR3 reads CASSSKAGEQYF. The CDR3 nucleotides read TGTGCCAGCAGCTCAAAAGCGGGGGAGCAGTACTTC. This rearrangement joins TRBV7-3 to TRBJ2-7; 7 nucleotides line up with TRBD2. The CDR3 runs 12 residues. V trimming: 4 bases; J trimming: 7 bases; junction bases outside the gene matches: 4. Germline assignment: CDR1 SGHTA and CDR2 FQGTGA. Variable domain in full (rest from reference TRBV7-3 and TRBJ2-7): GAGVSQTPSNKVTEKGKYVELRCDPISGHTALYWYRQSLGQGPEFLIYFQGTGAADDSGLPNDRFFAVRPEGSVSTLKIQRTERGDSAVYLCASSSKAGEQYFGPGTRLTVT.

The chain has TRBV5-6 and TRBJ2-6, with D possibly TRBD2 on 6 matching bases. CDR1 is SGHDT and CDR2 is YYEEEE in the germline V gene. Deletions cut 6 bases from V and 3 bases from J, with 10 bases between. This CDR3 has 14 amino acids. The CDR3 loop reads CASTGDGGANVLTF. The CDR3 nucleotides are TGTGCCAGCACGGGGGATGGTGGGGCCAACGTCCTGACTTTC.

The chain recombines TRBV27 with TRBJ1-1; TRBD1 matches at 7 bases. The CDR3 runs to 14 residues. Unmatched junction bases numbered 7, after V lost 6 bases and J lost 3 bases. Germline CDR1 is MNHEY and CDR2 is SMNVEV (reference sequence). CDR3 in amino acids: CASSTLQGYTEAFF. The CDR3 DNA follows: TGTGCCAGCAGCACCTTACAGGGGTACACTGAAGCTTTCTTT.

This chain links TRBV5-4 with TRBJ1-1; 7 nucleotides align to TRBD1. Germline V gene sequence: CDR1 SGHNT, CDR2 YYREEE (reference sequence). The CDR3 totals 13 residues. V shed 3 bases, J shed 6 bases, and the junction held 5 bases outside the gene matches. CDR3 protein: CASSYDRAAEAFF. The CDR3 nucleotides are TGTGCCAGCAGCTACGACAGGGCGGCTGAAGCTTTCTTT.

The genes are TRBV5-5 and TRBJ1-1; 9 nucleotides agree with TRBD1. CDR3 length: 18 amino acids. With 0 bases clipped from V and 5 bases from J, the junction kept 14 bases outside the gene matches. Germline CDR1 and CDR2: SGHKS and YYEKEE (reference sequence). The CDR3 loop is CASSLDPGTGFFGTEAFF. In DNA, the CDR3 is TGTGCCAGCAGCTTGGACCCCGGGACAGGGTTCTTCGGGACTGAAGCTTTCTTT.

V is TRBV5-1 and J is TRBJ2-3; TRBD2 matches at 8 bases. Germline V gene data show CDR1 as SGHRS and CDR2 as YFSETQ. The CDR3 has 17 amino acids. V was pared by 0 bases and J by 3 bases, with 9 bases of the junction left unmatched. CDR3 in DNA: TGCGCCAGCAGCTTGGAGTCTCGGGCGGGGGGAACAGATACGCAGTATTTT. Translation gives CASSLESRAGGTDTQYF.